The following is a TCR beta chain sequence with its context. Study processing details: Amplification with reference gene primers provided the estimates of nucleated cell counts. This table comes from immunoSEQ multiplex PCR, and its TCRdb copy is limited to in-frame clones, with some not included. Clone size and the V and J calls come from that table; the DNA yielded D and trimming. The repertoire has some 31,000 clones, 90% of them found once; the top ten carry 0.9% to 1.1%. Between the trimmed V and J ends, which lost 2 bases and 3 bases, there was a span of 4 bases. The germline V gene has CDR1 MDHEN and CDR2 SYDVKM. The CDR3 spans 13 residues. These data are taken from a study of blood T cell repertoires in COVID-19. The wider study: PBMCs, B-cell-depleted T cells, or T cells provided the cDNA or gDNA that made up the material.

The sample comprised peripheral blood. This clonotype was obtained from a man between 70 and 80 years old with active or convalescent COVID-19. The chain uses TRBV28 and TRBJ1-4, with unresolved D. Here the CDR3 DNA reads TGTGCCAGCAGTTTAGAGGCTAATGAAAAACTGTTTTTT. It encodes CASSLEANEKLFF.